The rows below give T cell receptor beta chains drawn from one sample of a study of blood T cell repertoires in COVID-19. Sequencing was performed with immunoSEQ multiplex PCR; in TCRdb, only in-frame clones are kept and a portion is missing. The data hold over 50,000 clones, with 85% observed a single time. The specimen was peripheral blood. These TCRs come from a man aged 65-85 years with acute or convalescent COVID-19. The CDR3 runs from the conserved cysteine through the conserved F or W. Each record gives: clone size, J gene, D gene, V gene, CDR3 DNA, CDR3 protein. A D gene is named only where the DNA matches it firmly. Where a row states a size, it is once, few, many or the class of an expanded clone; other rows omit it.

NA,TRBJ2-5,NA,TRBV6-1,TGTGCCAGCAGTGAAAAACAGATCCAAGAGACCCAGTACTTC,CASSEKQIQETQYF
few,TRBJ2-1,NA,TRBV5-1,TGCGCCAGCAGCTCCGGTAGCGCCTACAATGAGCAGTTCTTC,CASSSGSAYNEQFF
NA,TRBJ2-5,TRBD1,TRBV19,TGTGCCAGTAGTATGGTGACAGGGACGAACCAAGAGACCCAGTACTTC,CASSMVTGTNQETQYF
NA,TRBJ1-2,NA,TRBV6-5,TGTGCCAGCAGCGTACACAGGGATAACTATGGCTACACCTTC,CASSVHRDNYGYTF
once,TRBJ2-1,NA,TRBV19,TGTGCCAGTAGTATGCAGGGGATCTACAATGAGCAGTTCTTC,CASSMQGIYNEQFF
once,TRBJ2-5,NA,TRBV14,TGTGCCAGCAGCCAAGATCTGGAGGAGACCCAGTACTTC,CASSQDLEETQYF
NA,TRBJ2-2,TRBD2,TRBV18,TGTGCCAGCTCACCTCCAGGCGGGGGGGCCGGCGGGGAGCTGTTTTTT,CASSPPGGGAGGELFF
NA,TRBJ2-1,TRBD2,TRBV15,TGTGCCACCAGCAGAGGTTCTAGCGGGGGCAATGAGCAGTTCTTC,CATSRGSSGGNEQFF
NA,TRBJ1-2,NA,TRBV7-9,TGTGCCAGCAGCTCGACAGGACATAACTATGGCTACACCTTC,CASSSTGHNYGYTF
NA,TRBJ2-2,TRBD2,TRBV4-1,TGCGCCAGCAGCCATCGGCGGGGGGGCGGCGGGGAGCTGTTTTTT,CASSHRRGGGGELFF
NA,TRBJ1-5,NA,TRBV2,TGTGCCAGCAGTGAGAGGGGAGGTGGGAGCAATCAGCCCCAGCATTTT,CASSERGGGSNQPQHF
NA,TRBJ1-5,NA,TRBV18,TGTGCCAGCTCACGACCGCAGGGGCCCCAGCATTTT,CASSRPQGPQHF
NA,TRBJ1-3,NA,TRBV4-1,TGCGCCAGCAGCCCCTGGGCGGGGAGAGAGTCTGGAAACACCATATATTTT,CASSPWAGRESGNTIYF
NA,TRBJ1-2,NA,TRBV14,TGTGCCAGCAGCCAACTGGGGACCCGGGGGGCTGACTACACCTTC,CASSQLGTRGADYTF
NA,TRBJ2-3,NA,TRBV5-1,TGCGCCAGCAGCTTAGACAGAAGTACAGATACGCAGTATTTT,CASSLDRSTDTQYF
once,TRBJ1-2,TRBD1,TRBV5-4,TGTGCCAGCAGCCCCGGGACAGGAGAGAACTATGGCTACACCTTC,CASSPGTGENYGYTF
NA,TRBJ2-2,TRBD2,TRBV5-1,TGCGCCAGCAGCTTGGCATGGCTAGCGGGGGGCGCGAACACCGGGGAGCTGTTTTTT,CASSLAWLAGGANTGELFF
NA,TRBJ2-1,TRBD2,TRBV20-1,TGCAGTGCTGGTGGGGAAGTAGCGGGGGGGCACAAGTTCTTC,CSAGGEVAGGHKFF
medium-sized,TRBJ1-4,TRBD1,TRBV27,TGTGCCAGCAGTACCTGGGACAGACTACAACTGTTTTTT,CASSTWDRLQLFF
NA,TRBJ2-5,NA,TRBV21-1,TGTGCCAGCACGAGACGGGATGAGTTAACTGAGACCCAGTACTTC,CASTRRDELTETQYF
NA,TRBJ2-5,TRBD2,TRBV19,TGTGCCAGTAGTCCTGGACTAGCGGGGGTTCCGCGGGAGACCCAGTACTTC,CASSPGLAGVPRETQYF
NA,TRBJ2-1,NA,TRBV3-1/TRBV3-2,TGTGCCAGCAGCTCTACGACAGACAATGAGCAGTTCTTC,CASSSTTDNEQFF
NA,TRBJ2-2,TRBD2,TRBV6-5,TGTGCCAGCAGTTACTCGACGGGGGGGGGCCCCGGGGAGCTGTTTTTT,CASSYSTGGGPGELFF
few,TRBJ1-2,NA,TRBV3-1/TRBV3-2,TGTGCCAGCAGCCCAGGCGGACTCTACTATGGCTACACCTTC,CASSPGGLYYGYTF
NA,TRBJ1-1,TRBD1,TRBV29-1,TGCAGCGTGTCCGGGACAGGGGGCATCACTGAAGCTTTCTTT,CSVSGTGGITEAFF
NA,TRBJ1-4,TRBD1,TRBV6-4,TGTGCCAGCAGTGATCGGGAGGGGGCGCCTGAAAAACTGTTTTTT,CASSDREGAPEKLFF
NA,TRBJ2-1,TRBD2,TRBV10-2,TGCGCCAGCAGTGATGTTAGCGGGGGCTACAATGAGCAGTTCTTC,CASSDVSGGYNEQFF
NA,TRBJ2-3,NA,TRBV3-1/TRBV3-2,TGTGCCAGCAGCCCGTGGGGCGGGGGCCACGATACGCAGTATTTT,CASSPWGGGHDTQYF
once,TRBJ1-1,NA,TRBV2,TGTGCCAGCTCTTTGGAGGGCACTGAAGCTTTCTTT,CASSLEGTEAFF
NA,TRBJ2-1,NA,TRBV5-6,TGTGCCAGCAGCTTGCTCGGCAGGGACTACAATGAGCAGTTCTTC,CASSLLGRDYNEQFF
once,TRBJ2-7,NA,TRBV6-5,TGTGCCAGCAGACCCCGACGGAGCTCCTACGAGCAGTACTTC,CASRPRRSSYEQYF
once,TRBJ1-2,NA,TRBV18,TGTGCCAGCTCACCAGCGGGGGCGTATGGCTACACCTTC,CASSPAGAYGYTF
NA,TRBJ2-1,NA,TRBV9,TGTGCCAGCCCCAGGGACTGGGCGAAGGAGCAGTTCTTC,CASPRDWAKEQFF
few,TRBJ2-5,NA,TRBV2,TGTGCCAGCAGTGAACGTACAGCACAAGAGACCCAGTACTTC,CASSERTAQETQYF
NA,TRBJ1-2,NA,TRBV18,TGTGCCAGCTCATCAGACAGCTACTATGGCTACACCTTC,CASSSDSYYGYTF
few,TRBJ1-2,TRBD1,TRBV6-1,TGTGCCAGCAGTGATCCGGGACAGATCTATGGCTACACCTTC,CASSDPGQIYGYTF
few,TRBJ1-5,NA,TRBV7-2,TGTGCCAGCAGTTTAGGGCGGGGCGGGAAGCCCCAGCATTTT,CASSLGRGGKPQHF
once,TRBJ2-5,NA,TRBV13,TGTGCCAGCAGCCTCCGCCAAGAGACCCAGTACTTC,CASSLRQETQYF
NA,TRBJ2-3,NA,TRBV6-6,TGTGCCAGCAGTTACTCTCACTCTTACACAGATACGCAGTATTTT,CASSYSHSYTDTQYF
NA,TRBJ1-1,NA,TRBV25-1,TGTGCCAGCAAGGGACAGAACACTGAAGCTTTCTTT,CASKGQNTEAFF
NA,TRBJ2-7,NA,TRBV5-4,TGTGCCAGCAGCTTGTGGGGGGAGTTCTACGAGCAGTACTTC,CASSLWGEFYEQYF
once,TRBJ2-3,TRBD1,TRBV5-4,TGTGCCAGCAGCCCTAACAGGGGTGCAGATACGCAGTATTTT,CASSPNRGADTQYF
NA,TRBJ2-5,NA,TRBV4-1,TGCGCCAGCAGCCAAGGGCCCGCCCCAACGGGGGAGACCCAGTACTTC,CASSQGPAPTGETQYF
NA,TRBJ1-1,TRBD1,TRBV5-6,TGTGCCGGAGACAGGGGCTCTACGAAAGCTTTCTTT,CAGDRGSTKAFF
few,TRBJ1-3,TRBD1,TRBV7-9,TGTGCCAGCAGCTACGGGACAGAAGGAAACACCATATATTTT,CASSYGTEGNTIYF